This TCR beta chain was recorded in a study of CD8 T cells in Susac syndrome. After extraction with the RNeasy kit, about 0.45 to 1 ug of the RNA was reverse transcribed using random hexamers. TCRdb itself ran the immunoSEQ multiplex PCR reads through MiXCR, one entry per CDR3 protein. The table records about 160,000 distinct CDR3 sequences, around 94% of them present only once. In germline, CDR1 is MNHEY, CDR2 SMNVEV (reference sequence). With 5 bases removed from V and 9 bases from J, the gap between germline ends came to 14 bases. The CDR3 runs 13 residues. The TCR originated in a human donor with multiple sclerosis. J is TRBJ2-4 and V is TRBV27; D unclear. The sequenced sample consisted of CD4+ T cells from PBMCs. CDR3 residues: CASSPQAMAIQYF. For the CDR3, the DNA is TGTGCCAGCAGTCCCCAGGCTATGGCCATTCAGTACTTC.